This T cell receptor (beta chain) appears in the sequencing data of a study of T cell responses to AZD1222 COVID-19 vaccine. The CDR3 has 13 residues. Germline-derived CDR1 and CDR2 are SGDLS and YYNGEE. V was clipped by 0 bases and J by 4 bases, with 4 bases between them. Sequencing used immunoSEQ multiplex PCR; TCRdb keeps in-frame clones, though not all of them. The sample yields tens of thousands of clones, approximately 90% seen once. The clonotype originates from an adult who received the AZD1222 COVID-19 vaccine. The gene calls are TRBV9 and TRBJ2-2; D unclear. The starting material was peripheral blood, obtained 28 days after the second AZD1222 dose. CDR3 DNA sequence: TGTGCCAGCAGCGTAGTTGGCACCGGGGAGCTGTTTTTT. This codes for CASSVVGTGELFF. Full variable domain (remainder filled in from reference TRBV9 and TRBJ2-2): DSGVTQTPKHLITATGQRVTLRCSPRSGDLSVYWYQQSLDQGLQFLIQYYNGEERAKGNILERFSAQQFPDLHSELNLSSLELGDSALYFCASSVVGTGELFFGEGSRLTVL.